The 9 T cell receptor beta chains below were found in one sample sequenced in a study of blood T cell repertoires in COVID-19. The protocol was immunoSEQ multiplex PCR, while the TCRdb copy is restricted to in-frame clones and leaves out a portion. The table lists tens of thousands of clones, about 85% of them singletons. Material: peripheral blood. The receptors come from a man aged 60 to 69 with COVID-19, enrolled during active disease.

The chain employs TRBV28 and TRBJ1-2, with 7 bases aligning to TRBD1. The germline V gene encodes CDR1 MDHEN and CDR2 SYDVKM. This CDR3 has 15 amino acids. V lost 8 bases to trimming and J lost 4 bases; unmatched junction nucleotides: 13. CDR3 nucleotide sequence: TGTGCCAGCGGACAACCTCAGACAGGGTCCTATGGCTACACCTTC. Protein: CASGQPQTGSYGYTF.

This clone appeared once. The chain joins TRBV5-1 to TRBJ1-1; 8 bases fit TRBD1. Per germline, CDR1 SGHRS and CDR2 YFSETQ. This CDR3 has 15 residues. Trimming removed 4 bases from V and 2 bases from J; junction bases left unmatched: 7. The CDR3 is CASSLPAGGNTEAFF. CDR3 DNA: TGCGCCAGCAGCCTACCCGCAGGGGGCAACACTGAAGCTTTCTTT.

The chain uses TRBV4-1 and TRBJ2-7; TRBD2 agrees at 7 bases. From germline, CDR1 is MGHRA and CDR2 YSYEKL. There are 15 residues in the CDR3. V shed 5 bases, J shed 2 bases, and the junction held 9 bases outside the gene matches. The CDR3 spells CASSSGPGLAYEQYF. DNA for the CDR3: TGCGCCAGCAGCTCAGGCCCCGGACTAGCCTACGAGCAGTACTTC.

The gene calls are TRBV9 and TRBJ1-3; D perhaps matches TRBD1 (5 bases). The CDR3 extends over 18 amino acids. Trimming shortened V by 3 bases and J by 2 bases, and 21 bases separated the two germline ends. Germline CDR1 and CDR2: SGDLS and YYNGEE. CDR3 loop: CASSEQDGPLLAGNTIYF. The CDR3 nucleotides are TGTGCCAGCAGCGAACAGGACGGTCCCTTGCTCGCTGGAAACACCATATATTTT.

This chain connects TRBV6-2 or TRBV6-3 to TRBJ2-5, with TRBD1 identical over 9 bases. V was clipped by 0 bases and J by 3 bases; unmatched bases: 8. The V gene's germline CDR1 is MNHEY and CDR2 SVGEGT. The CDR3 has 17 residues. The CDR3 spells CASSYSSWTGVKETQYF. CDR3 sequence (DNA): TGTGCCAGCAGTTACTCGTCGTGGACAGGGGTAAAAGAGACCCAGTACTTC.

The rearrangement links TRBV6-5 to TRBJ1-6; D may be TRBD1 (5 bases). Per germline, CDR1 MNHEY and CDR2 SVGAGI. There are 15 residues in the CDR3. Trimming removed 8 bases at V and 7 bases at J, with 18 bases between. Written as DNA, the CDR3 is TGTGCCAGCCAATCCCCCCAGGGTGGAAATTCACCCCTCCACTTT. It translates to CASQSPQGGNSPLHF.

The V and J genes are TRBV7-9 and TRBJ2-7; tentatively, D is TRBD1 (6 bases). Germline V gene lookup returns CDR1 SEHNR and CDR2 FQNEAQ (reference sequence). With 2 bases removed from V and 4 bases from J, the gap between germline ends came to 9 bases. This CDR3 spans 13 amino acids. The CDR3 protein is CASSLSDRYEQYF. The CDR3 region has the DNA TGTGCCAGCAGCTTATCCGACAGGTACGAGCAGTACTTC.

The chain uses TRBV28 and TRBJ2-1, with D maybe TRBD1 (6 bases). CDR1 is MDHEN, CDR2 SYDVKM, per germline. The ends were cut back, 5 bases at V and 5 bases at J, with 13 bases in the middle. The CDR3 is made up of 14 amino acids. The CDR3: CASSEARGHNEQFF. The CDR3 DNA follows: TGTGCCAGCAGTGAGGCCAGGGGACACAATGAGCAGTTCTTC.

For the CDR3, the DNA is TGTGCCAGCAGCTTGGCAGGTCTCTCTGGAAACACCATATATTTT. The encoded protein is CASSLAGLSGNTIYF. J is TRBJ1-3 and V is TRBV5-8; unclear D gene. The germline V gene encodes CDR1 SGHTS and CDR2 YDEGEE. V lost 0 bases to trimming and J lost 0 bases, with 7 bases between them. This CDR3 is built from 15 residues.